The 15 T cell receptor beta chains presented below share a single source sample, sequenced in a study of response to subunit inactivated influenza vaccine. One entry per CDR3 protein results from TCRdb running MiXCR on the RT-PCR reads. The data hold roughly 550,000 distinct CDR3 sequences, with roughly 25% observed a single time. Another study also made use of these data, one on T cells expressing NK-cell markers. That source reports: The TCR beta cDNA came from 5'RACE template switching with UMIs.

The sequencing here drew on CD4+ T cells sorted from PBMCs, taken 12 days after vaccination. The receptors were gathered from a man aged 50-59 years who received an inactivated influenza vaccine.

This chain uses TRBV10-2 with TRBJ2-1; 13 bases align to TRBD2. Germline trimming cut 6 bases from V and 13 bases from J; bases unmatched to any gene: 12. CDR1 is WSHSY, CDR2 SAAADI, per germline. The CDR3 spans 15 residues. The CDR3 nucleotides are TGCGCCAGCAGGGGGGGGGGGACTAGCGGGGTACTACAGTTCTTC. Residues: CASRGGGTSGVLQFF.

The chain recombines TRBV29-1 with TRBJ1-1, with unresolved D. Germline CDR1 is SQVTM and CDR2 is ANQGSEA. CDR3 size: 11 residues. The V and J ends lost 7 bases and 4 bases respectively, with 10 bases between them. CDR3 sequence (DNA): TGCAGCGGAGGCTCTGGCACTGAAGCTTTCTTT. It is translated as CSGGSGTEAFF.

The rearrangement links TRBV5-1 to TRBJ1-4; D is possibly TRBD1 (6 bases). The CDR3 contains 14 residues. The germline CDR1 and CDR2 sequences are SGHRS and YFSETQ. V lost 4 bases, J lost 5 bases, and 12 bases lay in between. CDR3 loop: CASSGGTRNEKLFF. CDR3 DNA sequence: TGCGCCAGCAGCGGGGGGACAAGGAATGAAAAACTGTTTTTT.

The chain carries TRBV11-2 and TRBJ2-2, with a possible D match to TRBD1 (6 bases). There are 15 residues in the CDR3. Trimming took off 8 bases at V and 1 base at J, with 14 bases between the two ends. Germline assignment: CDR1 SGHAT and CDR2 FQNNGV. CDR3 DNA sequence: TGTGCCAGCTTGTCCGGACAGCTGAACACCGGGGAGCTGTTTTTT. Encoded protein: CASLSGQLNTGELFF.

This clonotype was seen a few times. The CDR3 DNA reads as TGTGCCAGCACATTTCTAGCGGGACTTGTTGAGCAGTTCTTC. Protein: CASTFLAGLVEQFF. The chain employs TRBV6-2 or TRBV6-3 and TRBJ2-1; 9 nucleotides line up with TRBD2. Germline values: CDR1 MNHEY, CDR2 SVGEGT. The CDR3 extends over 14 amino acids. The J segment lost 9 bases and the V segment lost 7 bases, leaving 10 bases of the junction unmatched.

The chain recombines TRBV7-3 with TRBJ1-2; 8 nucleotides align to TRBD1. V lost 0 bases, J lost 8 bases, and 2 bases stayed unmatched. The germline V gene encodes CDR1 SGHTA and CDR2 FQGTGA. This CDR3 region has 13 residues. The CDR3 spells CASSLTGQGGYTF. The CDR3 bases are TGTGCCAGCAGCTTAACCGGACAGGGAGGCTACACCTTC. The whole variable domain, remainder taken from reference TRBV7-3 and TRBJ1-2, is GAGVSQTPSNKVTEKGKYVELRCDPISGHTALYWYRQSLGQGPEFLIYFQGTGAADDSGLPNDRFFAVRPEGSVSTLKIQRTERGDSAVYLCASSLTGQGGYTFGSGTRLTVV.

Regarding this clonotype: Mismatch with germline at one junction end may stem from a read error. The chain combines TRBV20-1 with TRBJ2-3; 12 positions agree with TRBD2. Germline CDR1 is DFQATT and CDR2 is SNEGSKA (reference sequence). The CDR3 loop spans 17 amino acids. CDR3 residues: CCARDPTSGGSTDTQYF. The CDR3 DNA reads as TGCTGTGCTAGAGATCCGACTAGCGGGGGATCAACAGATACGCAGTATTTT.

This clonotype was seen repeatedly, ten times or more. The genes are TRBV20-1 and TRBJ2-5, with TRBD2 identical over 8 bases. CDR1 DFQATT and CDR2 SNEGSKA come from the germline V gene (reference sequence). V was pared by 1 base and J by 9 bases, with 16 bases of the junction left unmatched. The CDR3 is 16 residues long. The CDR3 loop reads CSARVFSGRVTKAQYF. Here the CDR3 DNA reads TGCAGTGCTAGAGTATTTTCCGGGAGGGTGACGAAGGCCCAGTACTTC.

There are a few counts of this clonotype. The chain couples TRBV7-2 to TRBJ2-5, with 12 bases fitting TRBD2. V trimming: 4 bases; J trimming: 5 bases; junction bases outside the gene matches: 8. Germline assignment: CDR1 SGHTA and CDR2 FQGNSA. The CDR3 sequence is 16 residues long. DNA for the CDR3: TGTGCCAGCAGCTCGATCGCCCTAGCGGGAGGGGAGACCCAGTACTTC. The encoded protein is CASSSIALAGGETQYF.

The chain uses TRBV12-3 or TRBV12-4 and TRBJ1-5; possibly TRBD1 for D (6 bases). This CDR3 has 14 amino acids. Trimming pared 7 bases from V and 4 bases from J, leaving 14 bases between. CDR3 sequence (DNA): TGTGCCAGCACCTCGGGGGGGCGGAATCAGCCCCAGCATTTT. Protein product: CASTSGGRNQPQHF.

This chain connects TRBV28 to TRBJ1-5; possible D gene TRBD1, 5 bases. This CDR3 region has 15 residues. Between the trimmed V and J ends, which lost 5 bases and 5 bases, there was a span of 16 bases. The germline CDR1 and CDR2 sequences are MDHEN and SYDVKM. The CDR3 sequence: CASSLSGTGYQPQHF. CDR3 DNA: TGTGCCAGCAGTCTCTCCGGGACTGGCTATCAGCCCCAGCATTTT.

In this sample, this clonotype turned up many times. The DNA for the CDR3 is TGTGCCAGCAGCCAAGATCCAGGCGGAAACTATGGCTACACCTTC. This encodes CASSQDPGGNYGYTF. The chain couples TRBV3-1 to TRBJ1-2, with D unresolved. V lost 0 bases to trimming and J lost 2 bases, with 10 bases between them. This CDR3 is 15 amino acids long. CDR1 LGHDT and CDR2 YNNKEL come from the germline V gene (reference sequence).

This clonotype was observed many times. Mismatch with germline at one junction end may stem from a read error. The chain couples TRBV4-1 to TRBJ1-2; D possibly corresponds to TRBD1 (5 bases). Germline-derived CDR1 and CDR2 are MGHRA and YSYEKL. The CDR3 contains 13 residues. The CDR3 coding sequence is TGTGCCAGCAGCCCCCAGGGTGACTATGGCTACACCTTC. It translates to CASSPQGDYGYTF.

The rearrangement uses TRBV27 and TRBJ1-4; TRBD1 matches at 7 bases. The junction had 9 bases not matched to a gene; V was cut back by 6 bases and J by 8 bases. The germline CDR1 and CDR2 sequences are MNHEY and SMNVEV (reference sequence). The CDR3 totals 14 residues. The CDR3 loop reads CASSIDREGEKLFF. The CDR3 bases are TGTGCCAGCAGCATAGACAGGGAAGGAGAAAAACTGTTTTTT.

The chain combines TRBV24-1 with TRBJ2-5, with TRBD1 identical over 7 bases. The CDR3 covers 12 residues. The J segment lost 7 bases and the V segment lost 8 bases, leaving 6 bases of the junction unmatched. CDR1 and CDR2 (germline): KGHDR, SFDVKD. CDR3 region: CATTGQTGTQYF. CDR3 nucleotide sequence: TGTGCCACCACGGGACAGACAGGGACCCAGTACTTC.